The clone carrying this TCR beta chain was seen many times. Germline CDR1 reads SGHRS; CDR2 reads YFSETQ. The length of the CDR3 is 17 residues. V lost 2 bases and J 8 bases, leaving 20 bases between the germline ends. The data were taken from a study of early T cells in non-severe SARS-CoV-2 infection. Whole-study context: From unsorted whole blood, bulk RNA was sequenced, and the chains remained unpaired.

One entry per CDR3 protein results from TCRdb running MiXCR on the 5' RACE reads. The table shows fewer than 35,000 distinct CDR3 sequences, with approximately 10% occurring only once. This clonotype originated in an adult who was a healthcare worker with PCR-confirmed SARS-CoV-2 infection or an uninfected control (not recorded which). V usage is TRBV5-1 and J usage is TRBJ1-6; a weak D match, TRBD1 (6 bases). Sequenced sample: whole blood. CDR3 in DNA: TGCGCCAGCAGCTTCAACCTACAGGGAATTTATGATTCACCCCTCCACTTT. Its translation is CASSFNLQGIYDSPLHF.